This is a list of T cell receptor beta chains from one sample in a study of graft-versus-host responses after intestinal transplantation. Only in-frame clones appear in the TCRdb table, and some are missing; sequencing was by immunoSEQ multiplex PCR. This table holds thousands of clones, roughly 33% found once. This material consisted of alloreactive CD8+ T cells from a mixed lymphocyte reaction culture, taken before intestinal transplant. Receptors were obtained from a human patient who received an intestinal transplant. Both conserved end residues are part of each CDR3. Each record gives: D gene, V gene, J gene, clone size, CDR3 DNA, CDR3 protein. The D gene is left open where the match is weak. Only some rows state a clone size, as once, few, many or a class for expanded clones.

TRBD1	TRBV19	TRBJ2-5	few	TGTGCCAGTAGTATGAGGGGGCGGGAGACCCAGTACTTC	CASSMRGRETQYF
.	TRBV2	TRBJ2-7	medium-sized	TGTGCCAGCAGACCAGGAAGGTGGGAGCAGTACTTC	CASRPGRWEQYF
.	TRBV7-2	TRBJ2-7	.	TGTGCCAGCAGCTTAACATGGGCACCCAGCTCCTACGAGCAGTACTTC	CASSLTWAPSSYEQYF
.	TRBV2	TRBJ2-7	few	TGTGCCAGCAGCTCTTTGAGGAGCTCCTACGAGCAGTACTTC	CASSSLRSSYEQYF
TRBD2	TRBV25-1	TRBJ2-1	few	TGTGCCAGCAGTGGACTAGCCAATGAGCAGTTCTTC	CASSGLANEQFF
.	TRBV28	TRBJ2-6	.	TGTGCCAGCAGGCCCGCTCTGGGCGCCAACGTCCTGACTTTC	CASRPALGANVLTF
.	TRBV5-1	TRBJ2-7	few	TGCGCCAGCAGCCTGACCCTGGACAGCTACGAGCAGTACTTC	CASSLTLDSYEQYF
.	TRBV5-6	TRBJ2-7	few	TGCGCCAGCAGCCAAGTAGGCGGGGGCTTCTACGAGCAGTACTTC	CASSQVGGGFYEQYF
.	TRBV5-4	TRBJ2-2	.	TGTGCCAGCAGCTTTTTAAACAGGATAAACACCGGGGAGCTGTTTTTT	CASSFLNRINTGELFF
.	TRBV27	TRBJ2-7	.	TGTGCCAGCAGTTTGGGCCGCTCCTACGAGCAGTACTTC	CASSLGRSYEQYF
TRBD2	TRBV2	TRBJ2-7	medium-sized	TGTGCCAGCAGTGGCGGAACTAGCGGAGCCTACGAGCAGTACTTC	CASSGGTSGAYEQYF
.	TRBV28	TRBJ1-2	.	TGTGCCACCCGCGCCCCCGCGGGGGCGTACTATGGCTACACCTTC	CATRAPAGAYYGYTF
.	TRBV29-1	TRBJ1-2	.	TGCAGCGTTGTGAGGCCAGCGGAATTCGGCTACACCTTC	CSVVRPAEFGYTF
.	TRBV5-8	TRBJ1-2	.	TGTGCCAGCAGCCCACGTCGGGGGACTTTCTATGGCTACACCTTC	CASSPRRGTFYGYTF
TRBD1	TRBV19	TRBJ2-7	.	TGTGCCAGTAGTATTACCGCGTCGGACAGGAGATACGAGCAGTACTTC	CASSITASDRRYEQYF
.	TRBV19	TRBJ2-7	medium-sized	TGTGCCAGTAGTATTGTGGGAGCGGGCTACGAGCAGTACTTC	CASSIVGAGYEQYF
TRBD2	TRBV10-3	TRBJ2-2	medium-sized	TGTGCCATCAGTTCCGGGACTAGCGGGGGTCCGAACACCGGGGAGCTGTTTTTT	CAISSGTSGGPNTGELFF
TRBD2	TRBV18	TRBJ2-7	.	TGTGCCAGCTCACCACAGCCTAGCGGGGAGTACGAGCAGTACTTC	CASSPQPSGEYEQYF
.	TRBV7-9	TRBJ2-5	.	TGTGCCAGCGGGCGGCAGGGGCGACAAGAGACCCAGTACTTC	CASGRQGRQETQYF
.	TRBV19	TRBJ1-1	.	TGTGCCAGTAGTATTCCACGATTAGGACAAGCGAACACTGAAGCTTTCTTT	CASSIPRLGQANTEAFF
.	TRBV11-2	TRBJ1-2	few	TGTGCCAGCAGCTTAGATTTGGCAGAGGGATCGGCTAACTATGGCTACACCTTC	CASSLDLAEGSANYGYTF
.	TRBV13	TRBJ1-4	large	TGTGCCAGCAGCTTAACCCTCTCGGGTGAAAAACTGTTTTTT	CASSLTLSGEKLFF
TRBD2	TRBV28	TRBJ2-2	.	TGTGCCAGCAGTTGGTCCCGGGAGGGTCCCGGGGAGCTGTTTTTT	CASSWSREGPGELFF
.	TRBV2	TRBJ2-7	few	TGTGCCAGCAGACGCCTATTCTACGAGCAGTACTTC	CASRRLFYEQYF
.	TRBV28	TRBJ2-7	.	TGTGCCAGTTCAGACAAAAACTTTTCCTACGAGCAGTACTTC	CASSDKNFSYEQYF
TRBD2	TRBV6-5	TRBJ2-3	.	TGTGCCAGCAGTTACACTAGCGTCACAGATACGCAGTATTTT	CASSYTSVTDTQYF
.	TRBV2	TRBJ2-5	.	TGTGCCAGCAGTGTGTGGCTCGCAGTCCAAGAGACCCAGTACTTC	CASSVWLAVQETQYF